Here is one T cell receptor beta chain with its context. Germline CDR1 reads SQVTM; CDR2 reads ANQGSEA. Trimming stripped 1 base from V and 5 bases from J, with 11 bases between. This CDR3 comprises 13 residues. This specimen comes from a study of cytotoxic CD8 clonotypes in ibrutinib-treated CLL. The protocol was immunoSEQ multiplex PCR, while the TCRdb copy is restricted to in-frame clones and leaves out a portion. The sample lists roughly 13,000 clones, approximately 48% occurring once. The TCR originated in a human donor with chronic lymphocytic leukemia. The V gene is TRBV29-1, the J gene TRBJ2-5; D remains unclear. The input for sequencing was PBMCs, taken at an approximately 22-month disease-progression time point, from a patient treated with ibrutinib. CDR3 bases: TGCAGCGTTGAAGGCGGTCAGTTGGAGACCCAGTACTTC. This translates into CSVEGGQLETQYF.